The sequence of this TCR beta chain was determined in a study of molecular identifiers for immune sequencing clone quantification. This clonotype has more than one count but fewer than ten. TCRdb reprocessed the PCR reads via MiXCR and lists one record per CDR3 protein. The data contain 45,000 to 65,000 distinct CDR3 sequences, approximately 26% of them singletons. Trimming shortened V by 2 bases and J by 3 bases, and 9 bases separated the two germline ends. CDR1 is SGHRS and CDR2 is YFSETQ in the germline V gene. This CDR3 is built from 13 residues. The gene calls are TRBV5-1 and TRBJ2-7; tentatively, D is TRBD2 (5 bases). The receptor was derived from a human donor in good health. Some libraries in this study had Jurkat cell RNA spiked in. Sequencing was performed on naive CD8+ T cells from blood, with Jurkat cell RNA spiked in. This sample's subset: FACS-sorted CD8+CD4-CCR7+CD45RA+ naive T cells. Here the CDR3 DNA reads TGCGCCAGCAGCTTCGGGGTTAACTACGAGCAGTACTTC. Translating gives CASSFGVNYEQYF.